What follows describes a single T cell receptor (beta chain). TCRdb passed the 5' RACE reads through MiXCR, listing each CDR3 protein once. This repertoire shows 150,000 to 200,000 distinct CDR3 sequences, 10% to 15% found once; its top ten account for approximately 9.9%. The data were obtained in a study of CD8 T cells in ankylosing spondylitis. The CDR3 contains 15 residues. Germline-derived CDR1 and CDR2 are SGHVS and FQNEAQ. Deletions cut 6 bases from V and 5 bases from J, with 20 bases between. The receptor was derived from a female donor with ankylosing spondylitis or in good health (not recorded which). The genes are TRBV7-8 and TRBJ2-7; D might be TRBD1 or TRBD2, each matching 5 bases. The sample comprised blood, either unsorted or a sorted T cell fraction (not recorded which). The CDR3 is CASRLTGTQDDEQYF. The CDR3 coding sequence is TGTGCCAGCAGACTCACCGGGACCCAAGACGACGAGCAGTACTTC.